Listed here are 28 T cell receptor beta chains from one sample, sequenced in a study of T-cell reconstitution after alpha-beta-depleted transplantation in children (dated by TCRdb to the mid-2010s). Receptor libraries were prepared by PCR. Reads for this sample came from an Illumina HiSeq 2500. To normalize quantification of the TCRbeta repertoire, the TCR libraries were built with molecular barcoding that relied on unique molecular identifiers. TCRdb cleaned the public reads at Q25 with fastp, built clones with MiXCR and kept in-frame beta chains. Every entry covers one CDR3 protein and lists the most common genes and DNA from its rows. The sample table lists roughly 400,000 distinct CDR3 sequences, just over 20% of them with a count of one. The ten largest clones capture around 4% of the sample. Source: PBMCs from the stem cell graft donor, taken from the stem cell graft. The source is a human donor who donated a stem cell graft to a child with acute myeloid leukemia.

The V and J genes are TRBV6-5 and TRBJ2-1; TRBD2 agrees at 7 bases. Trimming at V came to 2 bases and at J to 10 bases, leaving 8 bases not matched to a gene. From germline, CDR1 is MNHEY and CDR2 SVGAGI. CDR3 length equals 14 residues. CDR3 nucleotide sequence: TGTGCCAGCAGTTACCAGACTAGCCCGGGGGAGCAGTTCTTC. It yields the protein CASSYQTSPGEQFF.

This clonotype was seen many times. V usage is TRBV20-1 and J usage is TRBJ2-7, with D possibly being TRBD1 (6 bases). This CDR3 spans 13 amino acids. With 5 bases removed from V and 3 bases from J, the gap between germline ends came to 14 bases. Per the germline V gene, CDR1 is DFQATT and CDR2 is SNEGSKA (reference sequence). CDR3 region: CSASRGYDYEQYF. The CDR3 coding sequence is TGCAGTGCTTCTAGGGGGTACGACTACGAGCAGTACTTC.

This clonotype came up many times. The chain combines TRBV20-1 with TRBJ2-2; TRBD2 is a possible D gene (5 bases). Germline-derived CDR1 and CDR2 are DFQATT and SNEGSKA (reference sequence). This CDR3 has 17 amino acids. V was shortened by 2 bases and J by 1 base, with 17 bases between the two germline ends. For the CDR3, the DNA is TGCAGTGCTAGATTCACCCGGAGAGGAGGGAACACCGGGGAGCTGTTTTTT. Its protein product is CSARFTRRGGNTGELFF.

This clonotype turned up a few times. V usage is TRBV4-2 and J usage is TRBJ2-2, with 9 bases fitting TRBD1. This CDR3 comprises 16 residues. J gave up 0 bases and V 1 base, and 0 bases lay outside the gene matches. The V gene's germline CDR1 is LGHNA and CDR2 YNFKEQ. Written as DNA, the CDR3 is TGTGCCAGCAGCCAAGGACAGGGGGCGAACACCGGGGAGCTGTTTTTT. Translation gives CASSQGQGANTGELFF.

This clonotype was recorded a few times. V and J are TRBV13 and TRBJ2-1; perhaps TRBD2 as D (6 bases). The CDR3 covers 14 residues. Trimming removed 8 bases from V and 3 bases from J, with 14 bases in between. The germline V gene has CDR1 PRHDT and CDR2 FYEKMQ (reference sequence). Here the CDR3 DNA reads TGTGCCAGCGGACCGGGACTCGGCTACAATGAGCAGTTCTTC. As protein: CASGPGLGYNEQFF.

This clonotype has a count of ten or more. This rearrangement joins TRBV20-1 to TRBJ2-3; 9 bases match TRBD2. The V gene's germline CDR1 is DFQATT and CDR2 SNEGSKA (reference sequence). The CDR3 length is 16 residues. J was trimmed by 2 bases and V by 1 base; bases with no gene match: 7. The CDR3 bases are TGCAGTGCTAGAGGACTAGCGGAGGTTTACACAGATACGCAGTATTTT. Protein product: CSARGLAEVYTDTQYF.

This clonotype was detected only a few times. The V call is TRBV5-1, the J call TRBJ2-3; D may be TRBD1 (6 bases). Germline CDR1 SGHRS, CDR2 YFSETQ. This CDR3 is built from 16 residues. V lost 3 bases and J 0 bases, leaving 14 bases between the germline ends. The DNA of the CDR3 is TGCGCCAGCAGCTCCATCATGGGGGCAAGCACAGATACGCAGTATTTT. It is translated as CASSSIMGASTDTQYF.

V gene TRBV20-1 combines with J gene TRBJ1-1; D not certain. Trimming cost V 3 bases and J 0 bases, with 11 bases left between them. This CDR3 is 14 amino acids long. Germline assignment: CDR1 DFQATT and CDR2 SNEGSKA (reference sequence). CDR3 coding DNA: TGCAGTGCTAGTAAGATAGGTCTGAACACTGAAGCTTTCTTT. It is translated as CSASKIGLNTEAFF.

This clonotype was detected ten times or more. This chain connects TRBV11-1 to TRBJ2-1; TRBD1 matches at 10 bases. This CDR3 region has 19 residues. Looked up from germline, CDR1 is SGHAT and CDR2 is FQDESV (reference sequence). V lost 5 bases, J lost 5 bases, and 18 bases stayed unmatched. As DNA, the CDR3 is TGTGCCAGCAGCCTGGCTGGACAGGGGGAAAAATCTCTCAACAATGAGCAGTTCTTC. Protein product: CASSLAGQGEKSLNNEQFF.

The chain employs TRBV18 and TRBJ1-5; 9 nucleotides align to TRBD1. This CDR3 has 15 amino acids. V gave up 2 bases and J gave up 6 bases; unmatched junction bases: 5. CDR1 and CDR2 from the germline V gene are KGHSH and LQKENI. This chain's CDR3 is CASSPGTGIGQPQHF. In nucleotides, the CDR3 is TGTGCCAGCTCACCAGGGACAGGGATAGGTCAGCCCCAGCATTTT.

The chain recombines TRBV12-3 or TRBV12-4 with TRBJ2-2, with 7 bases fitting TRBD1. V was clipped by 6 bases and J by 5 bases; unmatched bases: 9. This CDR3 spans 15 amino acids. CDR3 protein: CASRGDRVRTGELFF. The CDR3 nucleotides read TGTGCCAGCAGGGGTGACAGGGTGCGAACCGGGGAGCTGTTTTTT.

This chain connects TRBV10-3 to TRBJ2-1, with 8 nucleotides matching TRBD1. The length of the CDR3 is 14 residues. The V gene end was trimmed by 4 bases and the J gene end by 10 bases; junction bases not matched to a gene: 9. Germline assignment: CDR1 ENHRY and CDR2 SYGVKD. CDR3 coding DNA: TGTGCCATCAGTGGTGGGACAGGATTGAACGAGCAGTTCTTC. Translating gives CAISGGTGLNEQFF.

This CDR3 reads CASSLGGRGNNEQFF. CDR3 in DNA: TGTGCCAGCAGCTTGGGCGGGAGGGGTAACAATGAGCAGTTCTTC. This chain joins TRBV5-4 and TRBJ2-1, with 9 nucleotides matching TRBD2. This CDR3 has 15 residues. V lost 0 bases to trimming and J lost 5 bases; unmatched junction nucleotides: 3. Germline CDR1 reads SGHNT; CDR2 reads YYREEE (reference sequence).

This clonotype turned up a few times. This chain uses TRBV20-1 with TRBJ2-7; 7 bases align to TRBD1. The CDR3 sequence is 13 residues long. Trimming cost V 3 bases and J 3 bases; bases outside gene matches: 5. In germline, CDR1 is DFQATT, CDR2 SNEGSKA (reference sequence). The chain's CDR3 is CSASPGQYYEQYF. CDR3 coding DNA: TGCAGTGCTAGCCCGGGACAGTACTACGAGCAGTACTTC.

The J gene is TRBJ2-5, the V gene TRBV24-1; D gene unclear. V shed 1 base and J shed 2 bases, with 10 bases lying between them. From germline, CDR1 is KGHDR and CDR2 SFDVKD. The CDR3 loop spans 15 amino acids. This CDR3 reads CATSDFYGTQETQYF. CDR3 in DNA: TGTGCCACCAGTGATTTTTACGGAACACAAGAGACCCAGTACTTC.

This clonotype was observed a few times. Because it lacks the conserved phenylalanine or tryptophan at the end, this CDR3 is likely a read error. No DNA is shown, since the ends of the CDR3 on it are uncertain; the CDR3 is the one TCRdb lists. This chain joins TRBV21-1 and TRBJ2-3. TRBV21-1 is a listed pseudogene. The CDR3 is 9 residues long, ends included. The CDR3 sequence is CASSKGLKV.

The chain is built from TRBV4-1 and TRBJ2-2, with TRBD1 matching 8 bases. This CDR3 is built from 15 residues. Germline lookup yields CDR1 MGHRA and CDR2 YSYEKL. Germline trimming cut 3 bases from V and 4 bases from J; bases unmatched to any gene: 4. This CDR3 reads CASSHGTGVTGELFF. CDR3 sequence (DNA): TGCGCCAGCAGCCACGGGACAGGAGTCACCGGGGAGCTGTTTTTT.

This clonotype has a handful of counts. In DNA, the CDR3 is TGCAGTGCTAGAGAAACTAGCGGGGCATGGGCCCAGTACTTC. The encoded protein is CSARETSGAWAQYF. The rearrangement uses TRBV20-1 and TRBJ2-5; 10 bases are shared with TRBD2. CDR3 length equals 14 residues. The V and J ends lost 0 bases and 9 bases, in that order; junction bases with no gene match: 7. Germline V gives CDR1 DFQATT, CDR2 SNEGSKA (reference sequence).

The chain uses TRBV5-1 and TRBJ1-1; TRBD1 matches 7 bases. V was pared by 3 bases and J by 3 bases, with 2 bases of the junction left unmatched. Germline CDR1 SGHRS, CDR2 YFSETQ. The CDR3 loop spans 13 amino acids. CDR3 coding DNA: TGCGCCAGCAGCTACACAGGGGACACTGAAGCTTTCTTT. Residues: CASSYTGDTEAFF.

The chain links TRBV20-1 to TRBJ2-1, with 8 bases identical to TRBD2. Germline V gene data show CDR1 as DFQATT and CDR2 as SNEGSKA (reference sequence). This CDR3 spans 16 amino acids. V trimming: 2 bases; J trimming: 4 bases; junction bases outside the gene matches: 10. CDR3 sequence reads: CSARSREGRGYNEQFF. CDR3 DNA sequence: TGCAGTGCTAGATCCCGGGAGGGCCGGGGTTACAATGAGCAGTTCTTC.

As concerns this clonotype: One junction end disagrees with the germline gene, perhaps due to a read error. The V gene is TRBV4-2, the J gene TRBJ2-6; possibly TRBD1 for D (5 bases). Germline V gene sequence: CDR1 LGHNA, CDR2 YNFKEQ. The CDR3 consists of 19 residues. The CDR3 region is CAGSQEPKVEGVGANVLTF. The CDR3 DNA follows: TGTGCCGGCAGCCAAGAGCCTAAGGTTGAAGGGGTTGGGGCCAACGTCCTGACTTTC.

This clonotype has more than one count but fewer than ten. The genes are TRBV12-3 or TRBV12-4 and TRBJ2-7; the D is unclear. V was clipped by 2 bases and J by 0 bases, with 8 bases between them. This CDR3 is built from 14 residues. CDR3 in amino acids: CASSLPQSSYEQYF. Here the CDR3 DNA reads TGTGCCAGCAGTTTACCCCAAAGCTCCTACGAGCAGTACTTC.

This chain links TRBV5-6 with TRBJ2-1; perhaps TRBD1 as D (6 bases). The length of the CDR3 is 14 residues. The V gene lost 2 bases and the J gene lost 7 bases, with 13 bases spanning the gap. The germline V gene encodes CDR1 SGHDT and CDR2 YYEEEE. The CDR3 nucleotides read TGTGCCAGCAGCTTCACAGGGCTTGGTAATGAGCAGTTCTTC. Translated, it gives CASSFTGLGNEQFF.

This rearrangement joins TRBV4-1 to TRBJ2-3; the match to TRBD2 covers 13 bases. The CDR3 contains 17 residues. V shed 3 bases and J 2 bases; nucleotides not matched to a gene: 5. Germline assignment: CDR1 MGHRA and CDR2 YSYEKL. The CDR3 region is CASSQLTSGGSTDTQYF. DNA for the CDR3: TGCGCCAGCAGCCAGCTGACTAGCGGGGGGTCCACAGATACGCAGTATTTT.

The CDR3 bases are TGTGCCAGCAGGCCGGGACAGGGAACAGAGACCCAGTACTTC. Protein: CASRPGQGTETQYF. The chain combines TRBV27 with TRBJ2-5; 9 bases are shared with TRBD1. The CDR3 is made up of 14 amino acids. The trim removed 6 bases at V and 4 bases at J, leaving 6 bases unmatched. Looked up from germline, CDR1 is MNHEY and CDR2 is SMNVEV (reference sequence).

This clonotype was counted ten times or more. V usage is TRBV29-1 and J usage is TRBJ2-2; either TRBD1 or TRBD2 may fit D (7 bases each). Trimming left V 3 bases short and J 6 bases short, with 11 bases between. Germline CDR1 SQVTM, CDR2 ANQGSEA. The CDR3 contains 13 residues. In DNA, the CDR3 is TGCAGCGTTGACTCAGGGGGGGCCGGGGAGCTGTTTTTT. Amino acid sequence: CSVDSGGAGELFF.

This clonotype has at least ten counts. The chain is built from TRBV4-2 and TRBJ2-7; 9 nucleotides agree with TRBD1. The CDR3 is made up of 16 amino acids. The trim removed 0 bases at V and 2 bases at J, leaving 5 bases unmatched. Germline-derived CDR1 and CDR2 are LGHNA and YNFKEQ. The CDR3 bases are TGTGCCAGCAGCCAAGATTCGGGGGACAGGGCCTACGAGCAGTACTTC. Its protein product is CASSQDSGDRAYEQYF.

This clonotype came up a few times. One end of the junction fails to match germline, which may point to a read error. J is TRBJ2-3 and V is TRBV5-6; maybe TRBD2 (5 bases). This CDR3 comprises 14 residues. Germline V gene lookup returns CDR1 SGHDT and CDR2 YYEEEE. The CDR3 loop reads CASNLEARTDTQYF. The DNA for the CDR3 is TGTGCCAGCAACTTGGAGGCGCGGACAGATACGCAGTATTTT.